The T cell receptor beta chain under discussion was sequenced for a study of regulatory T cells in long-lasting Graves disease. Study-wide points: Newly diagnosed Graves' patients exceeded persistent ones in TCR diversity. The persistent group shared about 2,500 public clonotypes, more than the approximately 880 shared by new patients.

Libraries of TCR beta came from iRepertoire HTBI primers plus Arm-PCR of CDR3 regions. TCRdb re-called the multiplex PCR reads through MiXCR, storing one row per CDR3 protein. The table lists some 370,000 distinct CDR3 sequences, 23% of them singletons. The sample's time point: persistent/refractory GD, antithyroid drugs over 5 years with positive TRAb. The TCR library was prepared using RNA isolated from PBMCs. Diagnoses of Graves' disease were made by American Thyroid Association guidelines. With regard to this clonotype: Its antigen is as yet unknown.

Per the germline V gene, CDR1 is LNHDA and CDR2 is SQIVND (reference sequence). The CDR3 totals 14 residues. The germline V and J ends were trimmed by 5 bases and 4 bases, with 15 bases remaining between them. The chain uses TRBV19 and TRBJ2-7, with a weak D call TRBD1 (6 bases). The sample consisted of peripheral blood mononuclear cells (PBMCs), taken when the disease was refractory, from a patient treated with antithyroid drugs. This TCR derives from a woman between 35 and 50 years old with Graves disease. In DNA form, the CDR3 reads TGTGCCAGTAGTGGACCGGGACATGAGTACGAGCAGTACTTC. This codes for CASSGPGHEYEQYF.